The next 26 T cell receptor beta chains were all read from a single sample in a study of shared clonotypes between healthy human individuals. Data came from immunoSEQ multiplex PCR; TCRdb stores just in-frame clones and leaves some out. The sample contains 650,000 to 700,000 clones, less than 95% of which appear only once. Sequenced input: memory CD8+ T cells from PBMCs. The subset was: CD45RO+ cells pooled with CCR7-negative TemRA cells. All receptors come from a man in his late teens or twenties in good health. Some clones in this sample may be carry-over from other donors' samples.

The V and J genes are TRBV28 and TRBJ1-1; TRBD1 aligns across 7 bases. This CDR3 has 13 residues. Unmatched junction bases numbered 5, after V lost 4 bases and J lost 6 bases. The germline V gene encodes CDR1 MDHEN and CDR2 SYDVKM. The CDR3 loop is CASSSGQAPEAFF. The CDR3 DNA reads TGTGCCAGCAGTTCAGGACAGGCTCCTGAAGCTTTCTTT.

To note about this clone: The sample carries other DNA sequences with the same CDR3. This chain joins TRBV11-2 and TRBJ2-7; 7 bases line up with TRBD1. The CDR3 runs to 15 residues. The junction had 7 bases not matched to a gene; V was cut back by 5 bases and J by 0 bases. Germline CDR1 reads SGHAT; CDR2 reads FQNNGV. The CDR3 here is CASSLSRDSSYEQYF. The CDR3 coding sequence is TGTGCCAGCAGCCTTTCCCGGGACAGCTCCTACGAGCAGTACTTC. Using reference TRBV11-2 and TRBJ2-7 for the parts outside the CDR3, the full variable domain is EAGVAQSPRYKIIEKRQSVAFWCNPISGHATLYWYQQILGQGPKLLIQFQNNGVVDDSQLPKDRFSAERLKGVDSTLKIQPAKLEDSAVYLCASSLSRDSSYEQYFGPGTRLTVT.

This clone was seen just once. The CDR3 spells CASSPWDGNQPQHF. The CDR3 nucleotides read TGTGCCAGCAGCCCTTGGGACGGAAATCAGCCCCAGCATTTT. This sequence joins TRBV9 and TRBJ1-5, with D perhaps matching TRBD1 (5 bases). The CDR3 loop spans 14 amino acids. Between the trimmed V and J ends, which lost 4 bases and 4 bases, there was a span of 12 bases. Germline V lookup: CDR1 SGDLS, CDR2 YYNGEE.

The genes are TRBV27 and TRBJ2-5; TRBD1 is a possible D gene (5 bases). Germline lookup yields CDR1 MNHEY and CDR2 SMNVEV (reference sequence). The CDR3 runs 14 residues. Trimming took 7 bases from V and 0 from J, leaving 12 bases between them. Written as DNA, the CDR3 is TGTGCCAGCAAGGAGCAGGGTAACCAAGAGACCCAGTACTTC. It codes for CASKEQGNQETQYF.

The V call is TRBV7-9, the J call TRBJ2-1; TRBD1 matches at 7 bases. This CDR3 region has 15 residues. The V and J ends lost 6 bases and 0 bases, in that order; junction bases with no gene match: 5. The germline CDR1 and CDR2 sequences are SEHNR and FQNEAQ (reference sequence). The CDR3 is CASRPGQSSYNEQFF. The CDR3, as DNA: TGTGCCAGCAGGCCGGGACAGAGCTCCTACAATGAGCAGTTCTTC.

CDR3 region: CASSSSSPLHF. CDR3 bases: TGTGCCAGCAGCTCGAGCTCACCCCTCCACTTT. The gene calls are TRBV11-2 and TRBJ1-6; D remains ambiguous. This CDR3 contains 11 residues. CDR1 and CDR2 (germline): SGHAT, FQNNGV. Between the trimmed V and J ends, which lost 4 bases and 10 bases, there was a span of 5 bases.

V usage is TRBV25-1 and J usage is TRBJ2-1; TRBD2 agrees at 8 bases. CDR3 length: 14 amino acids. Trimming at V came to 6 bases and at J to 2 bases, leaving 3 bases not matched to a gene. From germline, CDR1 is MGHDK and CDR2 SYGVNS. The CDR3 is CASSRGGTYNEQFF. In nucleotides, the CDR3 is TGTGCCAGCAGCCGGGGGGGGACCTACAATGAGCAGTTCTTC.

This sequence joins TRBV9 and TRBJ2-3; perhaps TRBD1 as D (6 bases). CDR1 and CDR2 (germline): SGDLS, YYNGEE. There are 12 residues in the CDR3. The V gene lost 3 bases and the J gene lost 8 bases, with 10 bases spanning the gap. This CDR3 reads CASSEQGRTQYF. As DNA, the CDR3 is TGTGCCAGCAGCGAACAGGGTCGTACGCAGTATTTT.

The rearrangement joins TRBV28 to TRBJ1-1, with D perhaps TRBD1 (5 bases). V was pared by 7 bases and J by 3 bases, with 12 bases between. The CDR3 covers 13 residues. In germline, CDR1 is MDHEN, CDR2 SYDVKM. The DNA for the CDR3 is TGTGCCAGCACCGTTAGGGGAGACACTGAAGCTTTCTTT. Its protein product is CASTVRGDTEAFF.

The CDR3 DNA follows: TGTGCCAGCAGCGAGGGGGACAATGAGCAGTTCTTC. Amino acids: CASSEGDNEQFF. The rearrangement uses TRBV7-3 and TRBJ2-1, with D possibly matching TRBD1 (6 bases). Trimming shortened V by 5 bases and J by 5 bases, and 7 bases separated the two germline ends. The CDR3 totals 12 residues. CDR1 and CDR2 from the germline V gene are SGHTA and FQGTGA.

CDR3 sequence: CASSPGLAVDNEQFF. DNA for the CDR3: TGTGCCAGCAGTCCTGGACTAGCGGTCGACAATGAGCAGTTCTTC. This chain joins TRBV27 and TRBJ2-1, with 10 bases aligning to TRBD2. The CDR3 totals 15 residues. CDR1 and CDR2 from the germline V gene are MNHEY and SMNVEV (reference sequence). The V segment lost 5 bases and the J segment 5 bases; nucleotides outside the gene matches: 6.

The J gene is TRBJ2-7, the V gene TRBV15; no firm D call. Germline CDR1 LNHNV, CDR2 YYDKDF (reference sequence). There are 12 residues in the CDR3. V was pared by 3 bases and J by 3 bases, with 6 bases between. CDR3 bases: TGTGCCACCAGCAGCCTTTACTACGAGCAGTACTTC. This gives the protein CATSSLYYEQYF.

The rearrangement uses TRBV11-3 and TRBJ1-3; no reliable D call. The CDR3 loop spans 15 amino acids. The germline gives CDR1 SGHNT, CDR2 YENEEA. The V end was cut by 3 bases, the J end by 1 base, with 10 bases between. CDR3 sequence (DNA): TGTGCCAGCAGCTTTTTGGGTAATTCTGGAAACACCATATATTTT. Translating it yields CASSFLGNSGNTIYF.

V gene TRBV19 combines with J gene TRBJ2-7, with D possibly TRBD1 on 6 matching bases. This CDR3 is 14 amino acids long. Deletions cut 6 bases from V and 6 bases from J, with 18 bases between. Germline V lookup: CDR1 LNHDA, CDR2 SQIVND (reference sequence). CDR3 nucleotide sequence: TGTGCCAGTAGCGACTTAAGGGGGAGAAGCGAGCAGTACTTC. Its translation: CASSDLRGRSEQYF.

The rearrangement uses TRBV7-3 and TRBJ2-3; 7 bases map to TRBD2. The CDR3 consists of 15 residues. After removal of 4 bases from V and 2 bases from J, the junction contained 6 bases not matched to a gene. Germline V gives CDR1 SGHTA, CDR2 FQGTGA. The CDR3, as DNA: TGTGCCAGCAGCTGGGACCGGGGGGTCACAGATACGCAGTATTTT. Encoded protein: CASSWDRGVTDTQYF.

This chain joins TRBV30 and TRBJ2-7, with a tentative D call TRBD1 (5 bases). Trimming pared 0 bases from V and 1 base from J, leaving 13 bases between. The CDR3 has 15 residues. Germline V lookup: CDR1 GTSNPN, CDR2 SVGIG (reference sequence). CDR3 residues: CAWSVWAGNSYEQYF. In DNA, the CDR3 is TGTGCCTGGAGTGTATGGGCAGGGAATTCCTACGAGCAGTACTTC.

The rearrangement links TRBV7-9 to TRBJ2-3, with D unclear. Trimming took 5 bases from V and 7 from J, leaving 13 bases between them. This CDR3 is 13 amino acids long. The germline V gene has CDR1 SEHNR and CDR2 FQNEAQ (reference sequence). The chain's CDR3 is CASSPGVLHTQYF. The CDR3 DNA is TGTGCCAGCAGCCCGGGTGTCCTCCATACGCAGTATTTT.

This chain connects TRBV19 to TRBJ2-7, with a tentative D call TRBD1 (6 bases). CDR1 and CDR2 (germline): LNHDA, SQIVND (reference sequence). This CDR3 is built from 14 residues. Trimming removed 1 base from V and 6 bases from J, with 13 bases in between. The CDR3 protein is CASSIARGSSEQYF. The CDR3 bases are TGTGCCAGTAGTATAGCCAGGGGTTCGAGCGAGCAGTACTTC.

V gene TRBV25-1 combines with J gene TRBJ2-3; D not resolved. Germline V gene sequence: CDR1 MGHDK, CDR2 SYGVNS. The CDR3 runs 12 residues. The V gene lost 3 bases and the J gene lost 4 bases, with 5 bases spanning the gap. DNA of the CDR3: TGTGCCAGCAGTGACCTCTCAGATACGCAGTATTTT. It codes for CASSDLSDTQYF.

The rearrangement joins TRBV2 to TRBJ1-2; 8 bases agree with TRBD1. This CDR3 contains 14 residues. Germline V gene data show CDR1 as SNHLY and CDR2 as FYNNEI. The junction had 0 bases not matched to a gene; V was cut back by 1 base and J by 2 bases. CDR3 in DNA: TGTGCCAGCAGTGAAGGACAGGGGAACTATGGCTACACCTTC. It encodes CASSEGQGNYGYTF.

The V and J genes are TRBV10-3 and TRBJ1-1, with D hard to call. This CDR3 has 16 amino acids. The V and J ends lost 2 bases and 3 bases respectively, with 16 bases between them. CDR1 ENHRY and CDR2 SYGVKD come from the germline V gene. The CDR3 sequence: CAISERSPTDHTEAFF. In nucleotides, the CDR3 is TGTGCCATCAGTGAGCGGTCCCCTACAGATCACACTGAAGCTTTCTTT.

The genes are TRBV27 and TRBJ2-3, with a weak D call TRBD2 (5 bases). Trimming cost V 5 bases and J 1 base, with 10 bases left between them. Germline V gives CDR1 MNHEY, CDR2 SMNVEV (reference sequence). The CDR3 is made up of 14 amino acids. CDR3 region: CASSPWTGTDTQYF. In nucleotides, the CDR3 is TGTGCCAGCAGTCCCTGGACTGGCACAGATACGCAGTATTTT.

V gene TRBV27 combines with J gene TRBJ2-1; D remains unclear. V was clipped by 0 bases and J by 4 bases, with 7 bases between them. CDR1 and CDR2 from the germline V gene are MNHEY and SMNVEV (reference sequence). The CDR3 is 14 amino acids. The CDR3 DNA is TGTGCCAGCAGTTTATCAGACATTTACAATGAGCAGTTCTTC. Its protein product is CASSLSDIYNEQFF.

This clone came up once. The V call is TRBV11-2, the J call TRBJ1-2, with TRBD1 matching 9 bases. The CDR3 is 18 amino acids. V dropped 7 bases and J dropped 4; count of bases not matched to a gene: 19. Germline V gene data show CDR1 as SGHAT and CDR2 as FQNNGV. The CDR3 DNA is TGTGCCAGCACACTTCCTGCACGACAGGGGGATTTTGGCTATGGCTACACCTTC. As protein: CASTLPARQGDFGYGYTF.

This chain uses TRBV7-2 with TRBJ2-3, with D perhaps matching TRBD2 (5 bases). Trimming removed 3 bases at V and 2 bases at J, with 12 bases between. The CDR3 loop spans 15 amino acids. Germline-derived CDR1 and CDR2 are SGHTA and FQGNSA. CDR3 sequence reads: CASSLHRGYTDTQYF. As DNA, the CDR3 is TGTGCCAGCAGCTTGCACCGGGGATACACAGATACGCAGTATTTT. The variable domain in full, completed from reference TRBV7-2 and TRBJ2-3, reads GAGVSQSPSNKVTEKGKDVELRCDPISGHTALYWYRQSLGQGLEFLIYFQGNSAPDKSGLPSDRFSAERTGGSVSTLTIQRTQQEDSAVYLCASSLHRGYTDTQYFGPGTRLTVL.

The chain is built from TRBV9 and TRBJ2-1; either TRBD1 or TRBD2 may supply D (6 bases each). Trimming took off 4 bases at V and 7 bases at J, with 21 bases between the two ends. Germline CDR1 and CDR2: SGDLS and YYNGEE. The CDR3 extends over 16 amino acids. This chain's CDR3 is CASSPWDRRGQNEQFF. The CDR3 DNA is TGTGCCAGCAGCCCCTGGGACCGCCGGGGGCAAAATGAGCAGTTCTTC.